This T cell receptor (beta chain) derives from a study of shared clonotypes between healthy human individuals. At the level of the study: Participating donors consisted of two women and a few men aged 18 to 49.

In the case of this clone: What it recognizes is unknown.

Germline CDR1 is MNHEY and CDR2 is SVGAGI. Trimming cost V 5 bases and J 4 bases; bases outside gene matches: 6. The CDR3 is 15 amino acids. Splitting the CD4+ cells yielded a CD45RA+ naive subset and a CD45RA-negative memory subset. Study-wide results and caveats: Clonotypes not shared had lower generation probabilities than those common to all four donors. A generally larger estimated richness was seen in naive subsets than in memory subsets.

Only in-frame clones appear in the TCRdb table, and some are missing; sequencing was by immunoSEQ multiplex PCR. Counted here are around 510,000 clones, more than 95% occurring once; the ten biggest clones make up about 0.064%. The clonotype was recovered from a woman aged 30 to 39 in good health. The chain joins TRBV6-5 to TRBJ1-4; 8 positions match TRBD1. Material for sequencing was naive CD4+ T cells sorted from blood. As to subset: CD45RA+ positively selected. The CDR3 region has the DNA TGTGCCAGCAGTGCCCGAACAGGGGGTAATGAAAAACTGTTTTTT. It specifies CASSARTGGNEKLFF.